One and the same sample provided the 21 T cell receptor beta chains below, sequenced in a study of response to subunit inactivated influenza vaccine. TCRdb redid the calling of the RT-PCR reads with MiXCR, one entry per CDR3 protein. The data contain more than 250,000 distinct CDR3 sequences, just over 20% of them singletons. The sample was PBMCs from blood, taken about 19 months after vaccination. Receptors were obtained from a man between 50 and 75 years old who received an inactivated influenza vaccine.

This clonotype occurred once. The chain combines TRBV3-1 with TRBJ2-5, with a possible D match to TRBD1 (6 bases). V gave up 3 bases and J gave up 1 base, with 9 bases separating them. CDR3 length equals 14 residues. Germline CDR1 LGHDT, CDR2 YNNKEL (reference sequence). This CDR3 reads CASSHRTAQETQYF. The CDR3 DNA reads as TGTGCCAGCAGCCACCGGACAGCCCAAGAGACCCAGTACTTC.

This clonotype turned up a few times. The chain links TRBV27 to TRBJ1-6; D gene ambiguous. V was pared by 3 bases and J by 4 bases, with 10 bases between. The CDR3 is 15 residues long. CDR1 and CDR2 from the germline V gene are MNHEY and SMNVEV (reference sequence). The CDR3 nucleotides read TGTGCCAGCAGTTTGCGGGAAGGGTATAATTCACCCCTCCACTTT. This sequence encodes CASSLREGYNSPLHF.

The chain joins TRBV20-1 to TRBJ2-5; 10 positions agree with TRBD2. CDR3 size: 15 residues. Losses at the gene ends were 1 base for V and 0 bases for J; bases not matched to a gene: 2. Germline lookup yields CDR1 DFQATT and CDR2 SNEGSKA (reference sequence). The chain's CDR3 is CSARGLAGDQETQYF. The DNA for the CDR3 is TGCAGTGCTAGAGGGCTAGCGGGGGACCAAGAGACCCAGTACTTC.

The chain couples TRBV24-1 to TRBJ2-1, with 8 bases lining up with TRBD2. V lost 4 bases and J lost 3; bases outside the gene matches: 13. CDR1 is KGHDR, CDR2 SFDVKD, per germline. This CDR3 spans 18 amino acids. Here the CDR3 reads CATSERGAGGANYNEQFF. DNA of the CDR3: TGTGCCACCAGTGAGAGAGGGGCCGGGGGGGCTAACTACAATGAGCAGTTCTTC.

This clonotype was seen ten or more times. The chain joins TRBV5-1 to TRBJ1-1; possible D gene TRBD1, 5 bases. V dropped 4 bases and J dropped 7 bases, with 11 bases sitting between them. The CDR3 contains 12 residues. Germline V lookup: CDR1 SGHRS, CDR2 YFSETQ. CDR3 region: CASSIDSGEAFF. As DNA, the CDR3 is TGCGCCAGCAGCATTGACAGTGGTGAAGCTTTCTTT.

This clonotype came up a few times. The chain recombines TRBV19 with TRBJ1-1; TRBD1 agrees at 10 bases. This CDR3 is built from 15 residues. CDR1 is LNHDA and CDR2 is SQIVND in the germline V gene (reference sequence). Trimming cost V 9 bases and J 0 bases; bases outside gene matches: 7. The CDR3 sequence: CASSDRGFMNTEAFF. The CDR3 region has the DNA TGTGCCAGCTCGGACAGGGGGTTCATGAACACTGAAGCTTTCTTT.

In this sample, this clonotype turned up a few times. The chain employs TRBV7-2 and TRBJ2-7, with 9 bases identical to TRBD2. The V gene's germline CDR1 is SGHTA and CDR2 FQGNSA. The junction had 7 bases not matched to a gene; V was cut back by 0 bases and J by 7 bases. This CDR3 spans 15 amino acids. The CDR3 sequence is CASSLAPRSGGEQYF. The DNA for the CDR3 is TGTGCCAGCAGCTTAGCTCCTCGTAGCGGGGGAGAGCAGTACTTC. The entire variable domain, with the rest obtained from reference TRBV7-2 and TRBJ2-7, is as follows: GAGVSQSPSNKVTEKGKDVELRCDPISGHTALYWYRQSLGQGLEFLIYFQGNSAPDKSGLPSDRFSAERTGGSVSTLTIQRTQQEDSAVYLCASSLAPRSGGEQYFGPGTRLTVT.

This chain connects TRBV7-2 to TRBJ1-4; D is uncertain. CDR3 size: 15 residues. CDR1 is SGHTA and CDR2 is FQGNSA in the germline V gene. Trimming removed 0 bases from V and 7 bases from J, with 12 bases in between. The DNA of the CDR3 is TGTGCCAGCAGCTTAGCCCGCGGACGTCTTGAAAAACTGTTTTTT. It specifies CASSLARGRLEKLFF.

This clonotype has a count of ten or more. This chain links TRBV12-3 or TRBV12-4 with TRBJ1-4; tentatively, D is TRBD1 (5 bases). The CDR3 covers 16 residues. Trimming removed 3 bases from V and 7 bases from J, with 18 bases in between. CDR3: CASSFADPSRGEKLFF. The CDR3 region has the DNA TGTGCCAGCAGTTTCGCGGACCCTAGTAGGGGTGAAAAACTGTTTTTT.

Of note for this clonotype: The junction departs from the called germline gene at one end, perhaps through a read error. The chain links TRBV10-3 to TRBJ2-5, with a weak D call TRBD2 (7 bases). CDR1 is ENHRY and CDR2 is SYGVKD in the germline V gene. The length of the CDR3 is 16 residues. The CDR3 DNA reads as TGTGCCATCAGTGATCCAAGCCGCGGGGGCCAAAAGACCCAGTACTTC. Translating it yields CAISDPSRGGQKTQYF.

This clonotype was found a few times. The gene calls are TRBV9 and TRBJ1-5; D uncertain. The germline V gene has CDR1 SGDLS and CDR2 YYNGEE. The CDR3 extends over 15 amino acids. V was pared by 0 bases and J by 5 bases, with 12 bases between. CDR3 protein: CASSVGGRTDQPQHF. For the CDR3, the DNA is TGTGCCAGCAGCGTAGGAGGAAGGACTGATCAGCCCCAGCATTTT.

As concerns this clonotype: A much larger clone differs from this one at a single base, so this may be a read error. This rearrangement joins TRBV6-2 or TRBV6-3 to TRBJ1-5; D is perhaps TRBD1 (6 bases). Germline lookup yields CDR1 MNHEY and CDR2 SVGEGT. The CDR3 contains 16 residues. The CDR3 protein is CASSPSGGRSNQAQHF. CDR3 DNA sequence: TGTGCCAGCAGTCCCAGTGGGGGCAGGAGCAATCAGGCCCAGCATTTT.

The rearrangement links TRBV20-1 to TRBJ2-2; 7 bases map to TRBD2. This CDR3 is 14 amino acids long. CDR1 and CDR2 from the germline V gene are DFQATT and SNEGSKA (reference sequence). V lost 4 bases, J lost 2 bases, and 4 bases stayed unmatched. The DNA for the CDR3 is TGCAGTGCTACGGGACTATCTAACACCGGGGAGCTGTTTTTT. The encoded protein is CSATGLSNTGELFF.

This clonotype occurred a few times. The chain is built from TRBV12-3 or TRBV12-4 and TRBJ1-3; D ambiguous. V dropped 2 bases and J dropped 2 bases, with 16 bases sitting between them. The CDR3 is made up of 17 amino acids. The CDR3 here is CASSLSGRAPPGNTIYF. Written as DNA, the CDR3 is TGTGCCAGCAGTTTATCGGGGAGGGCCCCCCCTGGAAACACCATATATTTT.

This clonotype was recorded at least ten times. This chain joins TRBV11-2 and TRBJ2-2, with D tentatively TRBD1 (5 bases). The V gene's germline CDR1 is SGHAT and CDR2 FQNNGV. The CDR3 sequence is 14 residues long. Trimming took off 1 base at V and 10 bases at J, with 13 bases between the two ends. CDR3 sequence (DNA): TGTGCCAGCAGCTTAGTCCTCAGGGCCTTGGAGCTGTTTTTT. As protein: CASSLVLRALELFF. The whole variable domain, remainder taken from reference TRBV11-2 and TRBJ2-2, is EAGVAQSPRYKIIEKRQSVAFWCNPISGHATLYWYQQILGQGPKLLIQFQNNGVVDDSQLPKDRFSAERLKGVDSTLKIQPAKLEDSAVYLCASSLVLRALELFFGEGSRLTVL.

This clonotype came up a few times. The chain employs TRBV7-9 and TRBJ1-1, with D uncertain. The CDR3 loop spans 13 amino acids. V was cut by 6 bases and J by 6 bases, with 14 bases left in between. Germline V gene lookup returns CDR1 SEHNR and CDR2 FQNEAQ (reference sequence). The CDR3 is CASSEYFSAEAFF. The CDR3 coding sequence is TGTGCCAGCAGTGAGTATTTTAGCGCTGAAGCTTTCTTT.

The CDR3 here is CASSQLDLIAGGNEQFF. For the CDR3, the DNA is TGCGCCAGCAGCCAACTGGACTTGATAGCGGGAGGCAATGAGCAGTTCTTC. The rearrangement joins TRBV4-1 to TRBJ2-1; TRBD2 aligns across 10 bases. Unmatched junction bases numbered 10, after V lost 2 bases and J lost 6 bases. This CDR3 comprises 17 residues. Germline V gene lookup returns CDR1 MGHRA and CDR2 YSYEKL.

A few counts support this clonotype. This chain joins TRBV20-1 and TRBJ2-7; 7 nucleotides agree with TRBD1. Germline values: CDR1 DFQATT, CDR2 SNEGSKA (reference sequence). Trimming removed 7 bases from V and 0 bases from J; junction bases left unmatched: 3. The CDR3 totals 12 residues. The CDR3 region is CSVQGHSYEQYF. In DNA, the CDR3 is TGCAGTGTACAGGGGCACTCCTACGAGCAGTACTTC.

This clonotype came up a few times. This sequence joins TRBV20-1 and TRBJ1-4; D remains ambiguous. V was trimmed by 6 bases and J by 10 bases, leaving 21 bases between them. The CDR3 spans 14 residues. The germline CDR1 and CDR2 sequences are DFQATT and SNEGSKA (reference sequence). The CDR3 DNA is TGCAGTGCCGACCTGGAAAGTAGAAGCGGAAAACTGTTTTTT. This encodes CSADLESRSGKLFF.

This clonotype was recorded a few times. This chain joins TRBV12-3 or TRBV12-4 and TRBJ1-5; 7 positions agree with TRBD1. The CDR3 extends over 17 amino acids. With V trimmed by 3 bases and J by 2 bases, 10 bases remained unmatched. CDR3 sequence reads: CASSFDMGTAGNQPQHF. DNA for the CDR3: TGTGCCAGCAGTTTCGATATGGGGACAGCAGGCAATCAGCCCCAGCATTTT.

This clonotype appeared a few times. The chain joins TRBV12-3 or TRBV12-4 to TRBJ2-7; D is perhaps TRBD1 (6 bases). Trimming pared 4 bases from V and 0 bases from J, leaving 10 bases between. The CDR3 is made up of 14 amino acids. The DNA for the CDR3 is TGTGCCAGCAGTTCGCAGGGGAGCTCCTACGAGCAGTACTTC. It yields the protein CASSSQGSSYEQYF.